This T cell receptor beta chain was retrieved from a study of brain metastases from non-small cell lung cancer. CDR3 length equals 13 residues. Trimming pared 7 bases from V and 3 bases from J, leaving 12 bases between. This clone rates as large (0.1 to 1%). The antigen remains undetermined. Additional DNA sequences in this sample encode the identical CDR3. Study-level points and caveats: Brain metastases shared most TCR repertoire with primaries, with sparse T cells. Fewer infiltrating T cells were found in brain metastases than primaries. T-cell clones appeared expanded in 55% to 65% of brain metastases relative to matched primary tumors.

Data came from immunoSEQ multiplex PCR; TCRdb stores just in-frame clones and leaves some out. The repertoire consists of some 2,000 clones, with 85% to 90% occurring once and the leading ten covering 6.6%. This receptor was obtained from a donor older than 35 with non-small cell lung cancer. The V gene is TRBV12-3 or TRBV12-4, the J gene TRBJ1-2; D is ambiguous. The sequenced sample consisted of primary lung tumor tissue. The CDR3 loop is CASTVHVDYGYTF. The CDR3 DNA follows: TGTGCCAGCACCGTACATGTGGACTATGGCTACACCTTC.